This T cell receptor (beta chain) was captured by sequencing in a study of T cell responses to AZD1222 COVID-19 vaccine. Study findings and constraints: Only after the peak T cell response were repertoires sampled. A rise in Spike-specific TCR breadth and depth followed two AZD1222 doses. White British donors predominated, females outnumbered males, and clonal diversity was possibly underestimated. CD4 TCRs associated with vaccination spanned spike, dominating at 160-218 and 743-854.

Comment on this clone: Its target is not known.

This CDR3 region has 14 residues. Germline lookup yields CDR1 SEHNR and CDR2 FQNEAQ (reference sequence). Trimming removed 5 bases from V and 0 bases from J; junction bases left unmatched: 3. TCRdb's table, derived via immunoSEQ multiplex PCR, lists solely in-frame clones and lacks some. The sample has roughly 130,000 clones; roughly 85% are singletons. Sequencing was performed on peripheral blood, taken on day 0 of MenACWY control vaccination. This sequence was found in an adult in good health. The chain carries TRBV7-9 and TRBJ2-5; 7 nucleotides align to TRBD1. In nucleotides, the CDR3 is TGTGCCAGCAGCCACGACAGGGACCAAGAGACCCAGTACTTC. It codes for CASSHDRDQETQYF.